The next 23 T cell receptor beta chains were all read from a single sample in a study of control samples from healthy donors and cancer patients. TCRdb keeps only in-frame clones here, not all; method: immunoSEQ multiplex PCR. The top ten clones hold around 15% of a sample with roughly 79,000 clones, about four fifths of them seen once. Sequences were obtained from blood. The receptors come from a man aged 50 to 59 in good health.

The V gene is TRBV5-1, the J gene TRBJ2-1, with D possibly being TRBD2 (5 bases). This CDR3 is built from 15 residues. The germline V gene has CDR1 SGHRS and CDR2 YFSETQ. V lost 4 bases to trimming and J lost 3 bases, with 14 bases between them. CDR3 residues: CASSPDGNIYNEQFF. The CDR3 DNA reads as TGCGCCAGCAGCCCGGACGGGAATATCTACAATGAGCAGTTCTTC.

V gene TRBV12-3 or TRBV12-4 combines with J gene TRBJ2-7; 8 positions match TRBD1. V lost 2 bases, J lost 8 bases, and 5 bases stayed unmatched. The CDR3 runs to 13 residues. CDR3 nucleotides: TGTGCCAGCAGTTTATCCCCAGGGGGCAAGCAGTACTTC. Its protein is CASSLSPGGKQYF.

The V call is TRBV7-9, the J call TRBJ1-2; D unclear. Deletions cut 1 base from V and 0 bases from J, with 9 bases between. CDR3 length: 15 residues. CDR1 SEHNR and CDR2 FQNEAQ come from the germline V gene (reference sequence). The chain's CDR3 is CASSLGGEANYGYTF. CDR3 coding DNA: TGTGCCAGCAGCTTAGGAGGTGAAGCTAACTATGGCTACACCTTC.

V is TRBV19 and J is TRBJ1-1; perhaps TRBD1 as D (5 bases). V shed 5 bases and J shed 5 bases, with 12 bases lying between them. The CDR3 runs 13 residues. The germline V gene has CDR1 LNHDA and CDR2 SQIVND (reference sequence). CDR3 nucleotides: TGTGCCAGTAGTCCTTCCAGGGTAACTGAAGCTTTCTTT. This codes for CASSPSRVTEAFF.

The V gene is TRBV2, the J gene TRBJ2-2; D uncertain. V was shortened by 6 bases and J by 2 bases, with 13 bases between the two germline ends. Looked up from germline, CDR1 is SNHLY and CDR2 is FYNNEI. The CDR3 length is 15 residues. As DNA, the CDR3 is TGTGCCAGCAGCCCCCCCCGAGGAAACACCGGGGAGCTGTTTTTT. Its translation: CASSPPRGNTGELFF. The entire variable domain, with the rest obtained from reference TRBV2 and TRBJ2-2, is as follows: EPEVTQTPSHQVTQMGQEVILRCVPISNHLYFYWYRQILGQKVEFLVSFYNNEISEKSEIFDDQFSVERPDGSNFTLKIRSTKLEDSAMYFCASSPPRGNTGELFFGEGSRLTVL.

The chain uses TRBV10-3 and TRBJ2-1, with D hard to call. V lost 5 bases and J 3 bases, leaving 8 bases between the germline ends. Germline V gene sequence: CDR1 ENHRY, CDR2 SYGVKD. This CDR3 has 13 residues. The CDR3 reads CAISTPFYNEQFF. For the CDR3, the DNA is TGTGCCATCAGTACTCCATTCTACAATGAGCAGTTCTTC.

The chain has TRBV7-2 and TRBJ2-3; D perhaps matches TRBD1 (5 bases). The CDR3 loop spans 16 amino acids. Deletions cut 1 base from V and 4 bases from J, with 15 bases between. Germline V gene sequence: CDR1 SGHTA, CDR2 FQGNSA. CDR3 DNA: TGTGCCAGCAGCTTAGGTGCAGGGCTAGTAGCAGATACGCAGTATTTT. It is translated as CASSLGAGLVADTQYF.

The chain carries TRBV29-1 and TRBJ1-2; 8 bases fit TRBD1. CDR1 is SQVTM and CDR2 is ANQGSEA in the germline V gene. Germline trimming cut 5 bases from V and 8 bases from J; bases unmatched to any gene: 16. The CDR3 runs 15 residues. CDR3 loop: CSVYGQGELIKGYTF. CDR3 bases: TGCAGCGTTTATGGACAGGGCGAGCTAATTAAAGGCTACACCTTC.

The chain joins TRBV28 to TRBJ1-4; D is ambiguous. The CDR3 has 14 residues. V was pared by 8 bases and J by 0 bases, with 10 bases between. Germline V lookup: CDR1 MDHEN, CDR2 SYDVKM. CDR3 protein: CASRPVATNEKLFF. DNA of the CDR3: TGTGCCAGCCGACCGGTAGCAACTAATGAAAAACTGTTTTTT.

This clone has a single count. This chain joins TRBV18 and TRBJ2-3; 13 nucleotides agree with TRBD2. CDR1 and CDR2 from the germline V gene are KGHSH and LQKENI. The CDR3 runs 17 residues. The J segment lost 4 bases and the V segment lost 3 bases, leaving 7 bases of the junction unmatched. CDR3 sequence reads: CASSPAGTSGKPDTQYF. CDR3 DNA sequence: TGTGCCAGCTCACCGGCGGGGACTAGCGGGAAACCAGATACGCAGTATTTT.

The rearrangement joins TRBV12-5 to TRBJ2-5; D ambiguous. Trimming left V 0 bases short and J 5 bases short, with 4 bases between. This CDR3 region has 12 residues. Germline loops: CDR1 LGHNT, CDR2 FRNRAP. The DNA for the CDR3 is TGTGCTAGTGGTTTGGTTAGTGAGACCCAGTACTTC. It is translated as CASGLVSETQYF.

This rearrangement joins TRBV6-6 to TRBJ2-3; no reliable D call. The CDR3 is made up of 12 amino acids. CDR1 and CDR2 (germline): MNHNY, SVGAGI (reference sequence). V lost 7 bases, J lost 6 bases, and 11 bases lay in between. CDR3 sequence reads: CASTPQRDTQYF. The CDR3, as DNA: TGTGCCAGCACCCCCCAGCGTGATACGCAGTATTTT.

This clone was counted only a few times. The chain uses TRBV28 and TRBJ1-2; unclear D gene. Germline-derived CDR1 and CDR2 are MDHEN and SYDVKM. The CDR3 loop spans 11 amino acids. The V gene lost 1 base and the J gene lost 13 bases, with 10 bases spanning the gap. CDR3 in DNA: TGTGCCAGCAGTTTATTTGGGGATCCCACCTTC. Residues: CASSLFGDPTF.

This clone was detected only a few times. The chain carries TRBV7-2 and TRBJ2-7; D possibly matches TRBD1 or TRBD2 (5 bases each). V was clipped by 3 bases and J by 6 bases, with 9 bases between them. This CDR3 spans 12 amino acids. Germline V gene lookup returns CDR1 SGHTA and CDR2 FQGNSA. Here the CDR3 reads CASSFGGPEQYF. CDR3 bases: TGTGCCAGCAGCTTTGGGGGTCCCGAGCAGTACTTC.

This chain links TRBV10-3 with TRBJ1-3; D not resolved. The V gene lost 3 bases and the J gene lost 2 bases, with 11 bases spanning the gap. This CDR3 comprises 15 residues. The germline gives CDR1 ENHRY, CDR2 SYGVKD. This CDR3 is CAISEGPRTGNTIYF. The CDR3 DNA reads TGTGCCATCAGTGAAGGGCCCCGCACTGGAAACACCATATATTTT.

The chain employs TRBV25-1 and TRBJ1-2; D is unclear. This CDR3 comprises 13 residues. V was shortened by 4 bases and J by 8 bases, with 14 bases between the two germline ends. CDR1 is MGHDK, CDR2 SYGVNS, per germline. CDR3 residues: CASSAQSGVGYTF. The CDR3, as DNA: TGTGCCAGCAGTGCTCAGAGCGGTGTCGGCTACACCTTC.

V usage is TRBV20-1 and J usage is TRBJ2-5; D remains unclear. V lost 6 bases and J lost 1, with 6 bases in between. CDR3 length: 11 residues. CDR1 is DFQATT, CDR2 SNEGSKA, per germline (reference sequence). The CDR3 sequence is CSARAQETQYF. DNA of the CDR3: TGCAGTGCACGGGCCCAAGAGACCCAGTACTTC.

The V call is TRBV7-9, the J call TRBJ1-6, with a tentative D call TRBD1 (5 bases). Trimming left V 6 bases short and J 5 bases short, with 17 bases between. The length of the CDR3 is 16 residues. Germline values: CDR1 SEHNR, CDR2 FQNEAQ (reference sequence). The DNA of the CDR3 is TGTGCCAGCAGATTTAGAGGGGACGGAGATAATTCACCCCTCCACTTT. Translated, it gives CASRFRGDGDNSPLHF.

The V and J genes are TRBV10-3 and TRBJ2-7; D is possibly TRBD1 (6 bases). The CDR3 has 14 amino acids. CDR1 and CDR2 (germline): ENHRY, SYGVKD. Trimming left V 2 bases short and J 0 bases short, with 8 bases between. As DNA, the CDR3 is TGTGCCATCAGTGAGAGGGGGTTCTCCTACGAGCAGTACTTC. It yields the protein CAISERGFSYEQYF.

The CDR3 coding sequence is TGTGCCAGTAGTATCGCTAGCGCCTCCTACAATGAGCAGTTCTTC. Translation gives CASSIASASYNEQFF. The rearrangement joins TRBV19 to TRBJ2-1; possible D gene TRBD2, 6 bases. Germline lookup yields CDR1 LNHDA and CDR2 SQIVND (reference sequence). Trimming pared 3 bases from V and 0 bases from J, leaving 9 bases between. This CDR3 spans 15 amino acids.

The chain recombines TRBV3-1 (or the pseudogene TRBV3-2) with TRBJ2-1; D gene unclear. V was clipped by 3 bases and J by 0 bases, with 12 bases between them. In germline, CDR1 is LGHDT, CDR2 YNNKEL (reference sequence). CDR3 length: 16 amino acids. In DNA, the CDR3 is TGTGCCAGCAGCCAGGAAGCCGATCACTCCTACAATGAGCAGTTCTTC. It yields the protein CASSQEADHSYNEQFF.

The J gene is TRBJ1-1, the V gene TRBV10-1, with no clear D. V was pared by 7 bases and J by 4 bases, with 16 bases between. Germline CDR1 is WNHNN and CDR2 is SYGVQD (reference sequence). This CDR3 is built from 14 residues. The CDR3 DNA follows: TGCGCCAGCATTCCGGACCGGCGGGGCACTGAAGCTTTCTTT. As protein: CASIPDRRGTEAFF.

This chain uses TRBV7-2 with TRBJ2-3, with D perhaps matching TRBD2 (5 bases). This CDR3 has 14 amino acids. Trimming stripped 3 bases from V and 5 bases from J, with 12 bases between. The germline CDR1 and CDR2 sequences are SGHTA and FQGNSA. CDR3 sequence: CASSFSGNGDTQYF. As DNA, the CDR3 is TGTGCCAGCAGCTTCTCGGGGAATGGAGATACGCAGTATTTT. Complete variable domain (other parts from reference TRBV7-2 and TRBJ2-3): GAGVSQSPSNKVTEKGKDVELRCDPISGHTALYWYRQSLGQGLEFLIYFQGNSAPDKSGLPSDRFSAERTGGSVSTLTIQRTQQEDSAVYLCASSFSGNGDTQYFGPGTRLTVL.